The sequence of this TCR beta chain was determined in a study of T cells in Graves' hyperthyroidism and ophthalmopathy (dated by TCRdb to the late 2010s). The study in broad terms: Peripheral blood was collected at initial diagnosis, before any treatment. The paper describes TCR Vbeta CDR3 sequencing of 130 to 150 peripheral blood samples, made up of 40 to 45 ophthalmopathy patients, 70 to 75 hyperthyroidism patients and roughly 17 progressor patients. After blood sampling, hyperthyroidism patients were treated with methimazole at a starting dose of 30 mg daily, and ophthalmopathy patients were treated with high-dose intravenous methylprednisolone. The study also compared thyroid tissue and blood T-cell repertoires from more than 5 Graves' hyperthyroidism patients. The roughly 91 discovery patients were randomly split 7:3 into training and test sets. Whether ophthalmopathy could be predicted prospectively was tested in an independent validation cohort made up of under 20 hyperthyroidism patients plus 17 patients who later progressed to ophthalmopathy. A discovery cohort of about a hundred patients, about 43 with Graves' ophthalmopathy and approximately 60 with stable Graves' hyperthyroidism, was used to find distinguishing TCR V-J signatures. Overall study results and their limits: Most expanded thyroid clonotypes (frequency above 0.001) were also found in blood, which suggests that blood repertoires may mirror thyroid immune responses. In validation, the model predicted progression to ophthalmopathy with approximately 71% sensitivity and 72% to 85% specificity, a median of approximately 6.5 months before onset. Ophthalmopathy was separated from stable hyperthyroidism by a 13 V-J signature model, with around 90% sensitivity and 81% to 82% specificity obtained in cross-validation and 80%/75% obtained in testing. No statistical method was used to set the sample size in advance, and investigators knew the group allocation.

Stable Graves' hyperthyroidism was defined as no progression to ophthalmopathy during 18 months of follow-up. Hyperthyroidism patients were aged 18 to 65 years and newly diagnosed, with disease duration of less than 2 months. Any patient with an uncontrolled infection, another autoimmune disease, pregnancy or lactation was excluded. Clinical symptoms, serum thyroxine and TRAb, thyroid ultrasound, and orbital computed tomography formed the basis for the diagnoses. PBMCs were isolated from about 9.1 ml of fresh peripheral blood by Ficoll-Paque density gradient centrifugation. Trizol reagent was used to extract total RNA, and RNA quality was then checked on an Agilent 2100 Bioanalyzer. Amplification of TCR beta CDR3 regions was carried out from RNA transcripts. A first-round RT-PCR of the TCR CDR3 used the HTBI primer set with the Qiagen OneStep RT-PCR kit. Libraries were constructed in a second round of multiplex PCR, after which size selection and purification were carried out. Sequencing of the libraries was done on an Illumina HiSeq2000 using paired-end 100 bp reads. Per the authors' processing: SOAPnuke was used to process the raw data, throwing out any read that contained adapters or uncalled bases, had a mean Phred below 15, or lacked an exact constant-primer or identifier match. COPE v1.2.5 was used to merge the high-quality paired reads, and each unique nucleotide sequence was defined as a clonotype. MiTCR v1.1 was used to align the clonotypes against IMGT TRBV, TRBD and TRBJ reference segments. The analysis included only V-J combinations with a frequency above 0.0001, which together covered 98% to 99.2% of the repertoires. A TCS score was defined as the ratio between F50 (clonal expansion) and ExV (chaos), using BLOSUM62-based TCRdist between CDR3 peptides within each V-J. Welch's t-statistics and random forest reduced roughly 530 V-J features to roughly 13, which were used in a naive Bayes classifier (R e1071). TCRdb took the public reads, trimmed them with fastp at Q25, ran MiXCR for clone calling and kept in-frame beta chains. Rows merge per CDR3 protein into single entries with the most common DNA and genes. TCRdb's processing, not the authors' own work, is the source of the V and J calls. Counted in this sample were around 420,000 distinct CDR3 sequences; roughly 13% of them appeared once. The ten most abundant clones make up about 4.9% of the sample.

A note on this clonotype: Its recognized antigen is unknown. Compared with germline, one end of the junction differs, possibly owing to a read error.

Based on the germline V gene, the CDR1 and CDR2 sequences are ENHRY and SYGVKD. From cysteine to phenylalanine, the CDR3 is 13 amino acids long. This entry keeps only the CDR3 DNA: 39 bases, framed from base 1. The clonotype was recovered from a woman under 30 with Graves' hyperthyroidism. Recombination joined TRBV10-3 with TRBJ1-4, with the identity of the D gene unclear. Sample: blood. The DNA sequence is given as TGTGCCACCTTAGACGCCGGCAATGGAAAACTGTTTTTT. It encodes CATLDAGNGKLFF.